This T cell receptor (beta chain) was documented in a study of cytomegalovirus exposure and HLA in healthy donors. Primers for the PCR totalled 60 Vbeta and 13 Jbeta. This table comes from immunoSEQ multiplex PCR, and its TCRdb copy is limited to in-frame clones, with some not included. Of some 120,000 clones listed, 60% to 85% are singletons. Germline CDR1 MNHEY, CDR2 SMNVEV (reference sequence). V was pared by 6 bases and J by 10 bases, with 12 bases of the junction left unmatched. The CDR3 runs to 16 residues. This clone appeared a few times. The antigen remains undetermined. General observations from the study: Later analysis associated a missense DCLRE1C variant with TCR beta V- and J-gene trimming.

The sequence was obtained from a human donor in good health. The specimen was PBMCs. The rearrangement links TRBV27 to TRBJ2-1; 13 bases line up with TRBD2. CDR3 sequence (DNA): TGTGCCAGCAGAGTCGGACTAGCGGGGGCCGCGGACGAGCAGTTCTTC. This gives the protein CASRVGLAGAADEQFF.